The T cell receptor beta chain described here comes from a study of CD8 T cells in Susac syndrome. As controls, healthy donors matched for age and sex were used. Random hexamers were used to reverse transcribe 0.5 to 1 ug of RNA. TCR beta CDR3 was amplified by immunoSEQ multiplex PCR. This amplification extended across 54 Vbeta and 13 Jbeta segments. TCRdb re-called the immunoSEQ multiplex PCR reads through MiXCR, storing one row per CDR3 protein. The sample carries 120,000 or so distinct CDR3 sequences, about 93% recorded once. Germline V CDR1 and CDR2: KGHSH, LQKENI. The V end lost 3 bases, the J end lost 0 bases, and 9 bases lay between the germline ends. This CDR3 has 14 amino acids.

Specimen: CD4+ T cells from PBMCs. The chain uses TRBV18 and TRBJ2-7, with a possible D match to TRBD2 (6 bases). This TCR derives from a human donor in good health. The CDR3 sequence: CASSPASDSYEQYF. Here the CDR3 DNA reads TGTGCCAGCTCACCGGCTAGCGACTCCTACGAGCAGTACTTC.